The clone carrying this TCR beta chain was seen many times. One entry per CDR3 protein, called by TCRdb with MiXCR from the 5' RACE reads. The repertoire holds 130,000 to 150,000 distinct CDR3 sequences, with around 3.4% as singletons. The data derive from a study of identical twins. This TCR came from a man between 18 and 35 years old in good health. The sample comprised memory T cells sorted from blood.

For the CDR3, the DNA is TGTGCCAGCAGTTTTACTAGCGGGGGACACAATGAGCAGTTCTTC. Protein: CASSFTSGGHNEQFF. The rearrangement joins TRBV6-5 to TRBJ2-1; 11 bases agree with TRBD2. CDR3 length: 15 residues. Germline V gene lookup returns CDR1 MNHEY and CDR2 SVGAGI. Trimming cost V 4 bases and J 5 bases; bases outside gene matches: 4.